The clone carrying this TCR beta chain was detected ten times or more. This specimen comes from a study of low-dose radiotherapy and immunotherapy resistance in tumors. In the study overall: 1 Gy per fraction was delivered to Cohort 2 every two weeks, for 13 Gy total over 26 weeks. Ipilimumab 1 mg/kg every six weeks, together with nivolumab 240 mg every two weeks, was given intravenously to patients.

TRAV- and TRBV-specific primers were used for first-strand cDNA, which covered alpha and beta chains. The authors ran roughly 20 PCR cycles to amplify TCRs with a constant-region primer and V-primer adapter. Each CDR3 protein gets one entry after TCRdb re-called the reads with MiXCR. The profile shows roughly 76,000 distinct CDR3 sequences, 15% to 20% of them singletons. Documented time point: before trial treatment. V lost 8 bases to trimming and J lost 4 bases, with 5 bases between them. The CDR3 has 10 amino acids. V is TRBV12-3 or TRBV12-4 and J is TRBJ2-5; the D is unclear. This clonotype was obtained from a male donor with prostate cancer. Sequencing was performed on PBMCs, taken before treatment. CDR3 loop: CASQGETQYF. The CDR3 DNA is TGTGCCAGCCAAGGAGAGACCCAGTACTTC.